The 8 T cell receptor beta chains below come from one sample, sequenced in a study of blood T cells in healthy people across ages. Using a J-beta primer mix together with a sample-barcoded 5' primer, a second PCR was run for about 6 to 12 cycles. Each CDR3 protein gets one entry after TCRdb re-called the 5' RACE reads with MiXCR. The sample lists hundreds of thousands of distinct CDR3 sequences; roughly 53% were seen once. The specimen sequenced was blood. Receptors were obtained from a man aged 55 to 69 in good health.

This clonotype was observed a handful of times. The chain carries TRBV20-1 and TRBJ2-7, with 16 bases identical to TRBD2. Germline V lookup: CDR1 DFQATT, CDR2 SNEGSKA (reference sequence). The CDR3 spans 16 residues. J lost 5 bases, V lost 3 bases, and 7 bases had no gene match. CDR3: CSARGLAGGPRNEQYF. In nucleotides, the CDR3 is TGCAGTGCTAGGGGACTAGCGGGGGGGCCGAGGAACGAGCAGTACTTC.

This clonotype was counted between two and nine times. The genes are TRBV27 and TRBJ2-7; D is uncertain. This CDR3 contains 14 residues. Germline-derived CDR1 and CDR2 are MNHEY and SMNVEV (reference sequence). Trimming took 3 bases from V and 5 from J, leaving 14 bases between them. CDR3 protein: CASSFDKGAHEQYF. The DNA for the CDR3 is TGTGCCAGCAGTTTCGACAAGGGTGCCCACGAGCAGTACTTC.

The CDR3 DNA follows: TGTGCCAGCAGCGGGACAGCTAATTCACCCCTCCACTTT. Translated, it gives CASSGTANSPLHF. The V call is TRBV5-5, the J call TRBJ1-6; TRBD1 agrees at 7 bases. Germline V CDR1 and CDR2: SGHKS, YYEKEE (reference sequence). V gave up 4 bases and J gave up 6 bases; unmatched junction bases: 1. This CDR3 is built from 13 residues. The entire variable domain, with the rest obtained from reference TRBV5-5 and TRBJ1-6, is as follows: DAGVTQSPTHLIKTRGQQVTLRCSPISGHKSVSWYQQVLGQGPQFIFQYYEKEERGRGNFPDRFSARQFPNYSSELNVNALLLGDSALYLCASSGTANSPLHFGNGTRLTVT.

Ten or more counts support this clonotype. V usage is TRBV2 and J usage is TRBJ2-7, with D unclear. The CDR3 has 12 residues. Germline values: CDR1 SNHLY, CDR2 FYNNEI. Trimming left V 1 base short and J 2 bases short, with 3 bases between. CDR3 in DNA: TGTGCCAGCAGTGAAGTCGCCTACGAGCAGTACTTC. Amino acids: CASSEVAYEQYF.

The chain uses TRBV12-3 or TRBV12-4 and TRBJ2-5, with TRBD2 matching 9 bases. Unmatched junction bases numbered 6, after V lost 3 bases and J lost 1 base. CDR3 length: 16 residues. As DNA, the CDR3 is TGTGCCAGCAGTTTTATCAGTAGCGGGGGCCAAGAGACCCAGTACTTC. Translation gives CASSFISSGGQETQYF.

This clonotype has more than one count but fewer than ten. This rearrangement joins TRBV10-3 to TRBJ2-7; D might be TRBD2 (5 bases). V gave up 5 bases and J gave up 4 bases, with 9 bases separating them. The CDR3 length is 12 residues. Germline V gene sequence: CDR1 ENHRY, CDR2 SYGVKD. The CDR3: CAISRERYEQYF. The CDR3 bases are TGTGCCATCAGTCGGGAACGGTACGAGCAGTACTTC.

The gene calls are TRBV10-3 and TRBJ2-5, with D perhaps matching TRBD1 (6 bases). Germline CDR1 ENHRY, CDR2 SYGVKD. The V gene lost 6 bases and the J gene lost 0 bases, with 8 bases spanning the gap. This CDR3 contains 13 residues. The CDR3 region has the DNA TGTGCCATCAGGGACAGAAACCAAGAGACCCAGTACTTC. Translated, it gives CAIRDRNQETQYF.

The V and J genes are TRBV25-1 and TRBJ2-1; D unresolved. The CDR3 length is 12 residues. Germline CDR1 MGHDK, CDR2 SYGVNS. Trimming cost V 4 bases and J 2 bases, with 3 bases left between them. The CDR3 region has the DNA TGTGCCAGCAGTGGACCCTACAATGAGCAGTTCTTC. It encodes CASSGPYNEQFF.